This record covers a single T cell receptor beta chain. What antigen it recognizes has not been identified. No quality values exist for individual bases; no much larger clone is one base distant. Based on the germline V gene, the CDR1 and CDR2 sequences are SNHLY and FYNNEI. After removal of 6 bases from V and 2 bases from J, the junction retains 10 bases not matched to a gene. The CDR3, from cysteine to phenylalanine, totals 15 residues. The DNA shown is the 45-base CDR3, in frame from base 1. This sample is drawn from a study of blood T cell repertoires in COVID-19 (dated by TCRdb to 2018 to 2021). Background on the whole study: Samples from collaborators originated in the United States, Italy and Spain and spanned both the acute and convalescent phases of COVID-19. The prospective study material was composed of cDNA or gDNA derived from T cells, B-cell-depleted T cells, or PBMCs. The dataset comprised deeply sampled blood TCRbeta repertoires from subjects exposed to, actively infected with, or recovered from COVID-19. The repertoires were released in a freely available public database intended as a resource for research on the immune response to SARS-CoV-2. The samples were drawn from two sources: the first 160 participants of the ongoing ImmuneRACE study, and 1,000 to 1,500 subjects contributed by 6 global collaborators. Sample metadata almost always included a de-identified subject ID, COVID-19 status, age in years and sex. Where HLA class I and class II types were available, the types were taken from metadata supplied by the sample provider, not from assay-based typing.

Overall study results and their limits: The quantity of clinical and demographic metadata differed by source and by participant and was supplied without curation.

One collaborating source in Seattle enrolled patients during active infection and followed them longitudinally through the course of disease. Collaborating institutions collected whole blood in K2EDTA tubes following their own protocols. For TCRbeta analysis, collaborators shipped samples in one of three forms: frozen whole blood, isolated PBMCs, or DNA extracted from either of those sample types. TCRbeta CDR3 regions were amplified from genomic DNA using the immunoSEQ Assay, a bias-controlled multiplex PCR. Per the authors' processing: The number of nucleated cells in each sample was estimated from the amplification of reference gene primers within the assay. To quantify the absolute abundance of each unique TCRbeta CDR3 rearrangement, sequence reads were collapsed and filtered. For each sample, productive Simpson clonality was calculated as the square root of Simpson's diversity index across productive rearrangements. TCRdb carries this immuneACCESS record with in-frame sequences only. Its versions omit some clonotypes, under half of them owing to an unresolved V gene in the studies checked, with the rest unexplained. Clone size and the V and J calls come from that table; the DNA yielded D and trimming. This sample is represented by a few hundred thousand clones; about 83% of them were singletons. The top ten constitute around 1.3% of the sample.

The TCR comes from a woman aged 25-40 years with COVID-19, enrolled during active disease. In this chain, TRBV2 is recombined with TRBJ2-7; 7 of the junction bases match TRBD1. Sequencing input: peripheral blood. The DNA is TGTGCCAGCAGGGATTTGTGGGGACAGACCTACGAGCAGTACTTC. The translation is CASRDLWGQTYEQYF.